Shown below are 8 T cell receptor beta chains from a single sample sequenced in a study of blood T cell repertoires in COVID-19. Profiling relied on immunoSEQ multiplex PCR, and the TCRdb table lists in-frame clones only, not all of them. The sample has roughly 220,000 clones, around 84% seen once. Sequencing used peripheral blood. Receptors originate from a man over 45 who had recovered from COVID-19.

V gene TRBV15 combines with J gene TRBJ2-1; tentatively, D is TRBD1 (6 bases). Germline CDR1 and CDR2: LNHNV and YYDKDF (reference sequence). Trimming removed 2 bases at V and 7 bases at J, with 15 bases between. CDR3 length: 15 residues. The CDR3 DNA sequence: TGTGCCACCAGCAGATTGGACAGCTTGGATAATGAGCAGTTCTTC. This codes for CATSRLDSLDNEQFF.

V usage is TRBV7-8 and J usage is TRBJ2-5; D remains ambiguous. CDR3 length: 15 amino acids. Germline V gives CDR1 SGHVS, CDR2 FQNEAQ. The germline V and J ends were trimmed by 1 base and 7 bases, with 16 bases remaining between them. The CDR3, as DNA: TGTGCCAGCAGCTTAGGGTCCAACTTTATTGGGACCCAGTACTTC. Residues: CASSLGSNFIGTQYF. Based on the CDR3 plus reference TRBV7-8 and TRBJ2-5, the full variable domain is GAGVSQSPRYKVAKRGQDVALRCDPISGHVSLFWYQQALGQGPEFLTYFQNEAQLDKSGLPSDRFFAERPEGSVSTLKIQRTQQEDSAVYLCASSLGSNFIGTQYFGPGTRLLVL.

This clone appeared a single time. The CDR3 DNA follows: TGTGCCAGTAGTATGGGACAGGGGGTGTATGGCTACACCTTC. Its protein product is CASSMGQGVYGYTF. The V gene is TRBV19, the J gene TRBJ1-2, with 11 bases matching TRBD1. This CDR3 is built from 14 residues. V lost 3 bases, J lost 5 bases, and 2 bases stayed unmatched. Germline CDR1 LNHDA, CDR2 SQIVND (reference sequence).

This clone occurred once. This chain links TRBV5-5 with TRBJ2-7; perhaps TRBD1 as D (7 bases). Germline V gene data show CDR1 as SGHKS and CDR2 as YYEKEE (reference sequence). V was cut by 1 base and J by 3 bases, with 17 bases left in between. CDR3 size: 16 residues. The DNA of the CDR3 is TGTGCCAGCAGCTTGCAGGGCAGGGGGGCTGGCTACGAGCAGTACTTC. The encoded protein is CASSLQGRGAGYEQYF. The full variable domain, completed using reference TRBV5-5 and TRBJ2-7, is DAGVTQSPTHLIKTRGQQVTLRCSPISGHKSVSWYQQVLGQGPQFIFQYYEKEERGRGNFPDRFSARQFPNYSSELNVNALLLGDSALYLCASSLQGRGAGYEQYFGPGTRLTVT.

CDR3 region: CSGLKTGSSYEQYF. The CDR3, as DNA: TGCAGCGGACTAAAAACAGGGAGCTCCTACGAGCAGTACTTC. The chain has TRBV29-1 and TRBJ2-7, with D maybe TRBD1 (6 bases). The CDR3 runs 14 residues. CDR1 is SQVTM, CDR2 ANQGSEA, per germline. Trimming removed 7 bases from V and 0 bases from J, with 16 bases in between.

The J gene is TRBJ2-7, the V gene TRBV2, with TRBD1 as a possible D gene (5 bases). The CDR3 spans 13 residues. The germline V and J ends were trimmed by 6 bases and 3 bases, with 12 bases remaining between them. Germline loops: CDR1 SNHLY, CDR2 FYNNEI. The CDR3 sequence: CASSPLGRYEQYF. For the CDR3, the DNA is TGTGCCAGCAGCCCTCTGGGGCGCTACGAGCAGTACTTC.

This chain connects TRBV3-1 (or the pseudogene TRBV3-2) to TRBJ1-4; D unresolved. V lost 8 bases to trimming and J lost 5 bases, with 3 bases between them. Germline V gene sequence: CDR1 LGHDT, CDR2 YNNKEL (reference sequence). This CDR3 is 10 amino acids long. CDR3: CASANEKLFF. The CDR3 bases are TGTGCCAGCGCGAATGAAAAACTGTTTTTT.

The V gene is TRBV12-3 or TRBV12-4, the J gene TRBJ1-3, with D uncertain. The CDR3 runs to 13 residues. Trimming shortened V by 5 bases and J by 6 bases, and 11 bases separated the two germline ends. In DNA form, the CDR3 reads TGTGCCAGCAGTCCACGGGAGGAAAACACCATATATTTT. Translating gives CASSPREENTIYF.